This entry lists 9 T cell receptor beta chains sequenced from one sample in a study of CD8+CD57+ T cells in acquired aplastic anemia (dated by TCRdb to 2016 to 2019). Flow cytometry had shown CD8+CD57+ cell expansion in the patients selected for sequencing. For sequencing, an Illumina HiSeq 2000 was employed. Genomic DNA served as template for TCR beta VDJ combination and CDR3 sequence profiling. TCRdb reworked the public reads: Q25 trimming with fastp, MiXCR clone assembly, productive beta chains retained. Each entry merges the rows of one CDR3 protein and shows their most common DNA and genes. The sample contains approximately 80,000 distinct CDR3 sequences, less than 85% of them found a single time. In total, the top ten clones hold approximately 80% of the sample. Sample: sorted CD4+, CD8+, or CD8+CD57+ T cells (not recorded which) from PBMCs. These TCRs come from a human donor with aplastic anemia.

The chain uses TRBV25-1 and TRBJ2-5, with TRBD2 as a possible D gene (5 bases). The CDR3 is 13 amino acids. The germline V gene encodes CDR1 MGHDK and CDR2 SYGVNS. V lost 6 bases to trimming and J lost 5 bases, with 13 bases between them. CDR3 sequence reads: CASSLGRRETQYF. The CDR3 region has the DNA TGTGCCAGCAGCTTGGGGAGAAGGGAGACCCAGTACTTC.

CDR3 amino acids: CASSQGAGEKLFF. The CDR3 DNA reads as TGTGCCAGCAGCCAAGGGGCGGGTGAAAAACTGTTTTTT. The rearrangement uses TRBV14 and TRBJ1-4; D call uncertain. Germline CDR1 and CDR2: SGHDN and FVKESK. Trimming removed 1 base at V and 7 bases at J, with 7 bases between. The CDR3 has 13 amino acids.

J is TRBJ2-1 and V is TRBV10-3; D might be TRBD1 (6 bases). With 11 bases removed from V and 5 bases from J, the gap between germline ends came to 13 bases. The CDR3 sequence is 12 residues long. The germline gives CDR1 ENHRY, CDR2 SYGVKD. The DNA for the CDR3 is TGTGCCGCTGGGGGACACAACAATGAGCAGTTCTTC. Amino acid sequence: CAAGGHNNEQFF.

For the CDR3, the DNA is TGTGCCAGCAGTGATCTGTCGGCAGGGACTGGCTACACCTTC. It encodes CASSDLSAGTGYTF. The rearrangement links TRBV2 to TRBJ1-2; weak D call: TRBD1 (5 bases). Germline values: CDR1 SNHLY, CDR2 FYNNEI. V shed 3 bases and J shed 7 bases, with 15 bases lying between them. This CDR3 has 14 residues.

The gene calls are TRBV2 and TRBJ1-4; 7 bases match TRBD1. V was clipped by 5 bases and J by 7 bases; unmatched bases: 10. The CDR3 contains 15 residues. Germline CDR1 SNHLY, CDR2 FYNNEI. Here the CDR3 reads CASSPSGGRSEKLFF. The CDR3 coding sequence is TGTGCCAGCAGTCCTTCAGGGGGGAGGAGTGAAAAACTGTTTTTT.

The V and J genes are TRBV7-2 and TRBJ1-1; tentative D call: TRBD1 (5 bases). Per germline, CDR1 SGHTA and CDR2 FQGNSA. V lost 3 bases to trimming and J lost 0 bases, with 8 bases between them. CDR3 length equals 14 residues. CDR3 sequence reads: CASSLGVLNTEAFF. CDR3 nucleotide sequence: TGTGCCAGCAGCTTGGGGGTTCTGAACACTGAAGCTTTCTTT.

This clonotype was seen a single time. The V call is TRBV19, the J call TRBJ2-7; 10 bases agree with TRBD1. Per the germline V gene, CDR1 is LNHDA and CDR2 is SQIVND (reference sequence). V lost 4 bases, J lost 5 bases, and 5 bases stayed unmatched. This CDR3 has 14 residues. The CDR3 DNA reads TGTGCCAGTAGTACCCGACAGGGGGCCCACGAGCAGTACTTC. Translation: CASSTRQGAHEQYF.

V usage is TRBV10-1 and J usage is TRBJ2-3; 7 bases fit TRBD1. The ends lost 6 bases at V and 0 bases at J; junction bases unmatched: 9. From germline, CDR1 is WNHNN and CDR2 SYGVQD (reference sequence). CDR3 size: 16 residues. As DNA, the CDR3 is TGCGCCAGCAGCCGCGAGGACAGGCCCAGCACAGATACGCAGTATTTT. The encoded protein is CASSREDRPSTDTQYF.

This chain joins TRBV12-3 or TRBV12-4 and TRBJ2-7; maybe TRBD2 (5 bases). With 5 bases removed from V and 4 bases from J, the gap between germline ends came to 9 bases. The CDR3 consists of 12 residues. CDR3 amino acids: CASSTSGYEQYF. DNA of the CDR3: TGTGCCAGCAGTACCTCGGGATACGAGCAGTACTTC.